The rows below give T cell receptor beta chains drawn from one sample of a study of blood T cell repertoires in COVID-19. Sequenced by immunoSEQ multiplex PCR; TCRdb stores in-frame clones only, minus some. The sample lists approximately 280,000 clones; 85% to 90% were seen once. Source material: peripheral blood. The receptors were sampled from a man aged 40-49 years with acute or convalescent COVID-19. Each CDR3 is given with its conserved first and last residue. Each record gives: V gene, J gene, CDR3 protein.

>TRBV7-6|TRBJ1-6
CASSPGTGESSPLHF
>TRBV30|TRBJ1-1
CAWSSESTEAFF
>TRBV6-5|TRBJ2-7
CASTEGTTYEQYF
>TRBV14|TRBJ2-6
CASRSSGANVLTF
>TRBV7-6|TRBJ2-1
CASSLLTPEQFF
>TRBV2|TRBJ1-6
CASSGQAYNSPLHF
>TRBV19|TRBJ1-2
CASSVKQGANGYTF
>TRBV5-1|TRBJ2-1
CASSLYTLAGYNEQFF
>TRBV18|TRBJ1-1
CASLQGVNTEAFF
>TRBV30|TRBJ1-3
CAWNAAGNTIYF
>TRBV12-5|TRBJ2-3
CASGLGNRGADTQYF
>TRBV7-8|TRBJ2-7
CASSLQGAYEQYF
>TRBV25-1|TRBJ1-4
CASSALATNEKLFF
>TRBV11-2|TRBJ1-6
CASSPQGSGADSPLHF
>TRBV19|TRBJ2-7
CASSIGHYYEQYF
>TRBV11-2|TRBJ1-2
CASSLANRGPGYTF
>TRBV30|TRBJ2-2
CAWSRGGPSNTGELFF
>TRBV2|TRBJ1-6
CASSPGTGGSPLHF
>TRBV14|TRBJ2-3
CASRYSGSQAQYF
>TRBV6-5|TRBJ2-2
CASSYYGLQGELFF
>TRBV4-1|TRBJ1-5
CASSQAGQGNQPQHF
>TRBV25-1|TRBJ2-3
CASRRTGDTDTQYF
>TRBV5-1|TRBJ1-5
CASRLTGGSNQPQHF
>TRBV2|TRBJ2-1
CASSEQGGEQFF
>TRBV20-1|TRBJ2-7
CSAHGAYEQYF
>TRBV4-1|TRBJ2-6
CASSQDGRFSGANVLTF
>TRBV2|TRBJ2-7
CASRTRDRGDEQYF
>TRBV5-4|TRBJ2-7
CASSFGRGYEQYF
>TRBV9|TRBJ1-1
CASSPWGQGNTEAFF
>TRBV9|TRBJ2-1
CASSAVAGGHGGNEQFF
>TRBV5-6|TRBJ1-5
CASSQGRGYQPQHF
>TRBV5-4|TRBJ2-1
CASSRPRTGGNNEQFF
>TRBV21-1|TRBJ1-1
CASSGQGGSEAFF
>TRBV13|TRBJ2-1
CASSLQGTSSYNEQFF
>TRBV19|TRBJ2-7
CASRGTGTLYEQYF
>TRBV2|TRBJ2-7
CASSLPLTGTDEQYF
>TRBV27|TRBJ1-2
CASSRQGGLGQRAFNYGYTF
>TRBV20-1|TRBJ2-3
CSASGLAGDTQYF
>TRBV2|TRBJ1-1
CASSGRTANTEAFF
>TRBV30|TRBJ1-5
CAWSVRVGQPQHF
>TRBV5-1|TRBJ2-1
CASSFWSGGAYNEQFF
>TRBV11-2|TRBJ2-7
CASSSQGPHYEQYF
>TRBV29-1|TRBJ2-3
CSVDRGTADTQYF
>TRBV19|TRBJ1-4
CATTRGTGGVRDEKLFF
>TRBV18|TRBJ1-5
CASSPSGNQPQHF
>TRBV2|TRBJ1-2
CASTLTAGYTF
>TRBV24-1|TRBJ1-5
CATSDSIGTGLNQPQHF
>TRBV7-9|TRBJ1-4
CASSFVSGDYEKLFF
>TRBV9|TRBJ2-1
CASSVTRAGVSYNEQFF
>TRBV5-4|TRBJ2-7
CASSPSPQGAYEQYF
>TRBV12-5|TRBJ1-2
CASGLYQGQDYGYTF
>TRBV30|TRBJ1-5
CAWSSLTVNQPQHF
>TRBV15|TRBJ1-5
CATSSRDRGDQPQHF
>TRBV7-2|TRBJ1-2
CASSRTNNYGYTF
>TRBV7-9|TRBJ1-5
CASSLVVQSNQPQHF